This T cell receptor (beta chain) originates from a study of blood T cell repertoires in COVID-19. Method: immunoSEQ multiplex PCR; TCRdb's copy keeps in-frame clones and lacks some. The sample contains about 400,000 clones, 88% of which appear only once. Participants, 18 to 89 years old, spanned more than 20 US areas. Germline CDR1 and CDR2: SGHRS and YFSETQ. J lost 6 bases, V lost 1 base, and 4 bases had no gene match. The CDR3 extends over 15 amino acids. The material sequenced was PBMCs or T cells enriched from blood (not recorded which). The V and J genes are TRBV5-1 and TRBJ1-6; TRBD1 matches 7 bases. The TCR originated in a woman aged 35 to 49 with acute COVID-19. Here the CDR3 DNA reads TGCGCCAGCAGCTTGCCCGACAGGGTTAATTCACCCCTCCACTTT. Its protein product is CASSLPDRVNSPLHF.